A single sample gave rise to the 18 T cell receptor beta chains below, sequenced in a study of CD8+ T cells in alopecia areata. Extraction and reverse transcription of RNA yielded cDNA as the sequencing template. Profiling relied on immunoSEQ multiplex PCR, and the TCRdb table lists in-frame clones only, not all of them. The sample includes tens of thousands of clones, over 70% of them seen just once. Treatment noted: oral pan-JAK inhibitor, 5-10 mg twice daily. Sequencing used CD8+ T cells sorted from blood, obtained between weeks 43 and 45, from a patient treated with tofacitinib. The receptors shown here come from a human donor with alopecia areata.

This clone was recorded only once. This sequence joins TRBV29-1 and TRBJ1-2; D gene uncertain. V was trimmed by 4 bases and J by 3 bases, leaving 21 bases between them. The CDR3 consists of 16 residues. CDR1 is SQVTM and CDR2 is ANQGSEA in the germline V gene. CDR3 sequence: CSVARREDAIHYGYTF. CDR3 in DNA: TGCAGCGTTGCCCGTAGGGAAGATGCAATCCACTATGGCTACACCTTC.

CDR3: CASSQRAGNYGYTF. CDR3 nucleotide sequence: TGTGCCAGCAGCCAAAGGGCGGGGAACTATGGCTACACCTTC. The chain joins TRBV11-2 to TRBJ1-2; D is undetermined. There are 14 residues in the CDR3. Germline assignment: CDR1 SGHAT and CDR2 FQNNGV. Between the trimmed V and J ends, which lost 5 bases and 2 bases, there was a span of 12 bases.

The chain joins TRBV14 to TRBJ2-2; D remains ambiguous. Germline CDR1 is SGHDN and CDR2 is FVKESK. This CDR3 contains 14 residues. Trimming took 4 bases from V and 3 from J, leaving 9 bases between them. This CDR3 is CASSPNHYTGELFF. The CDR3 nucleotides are TGTGCCAGCAGCCCTAACCATTACACCGGGGAGCTGTTTTTT.

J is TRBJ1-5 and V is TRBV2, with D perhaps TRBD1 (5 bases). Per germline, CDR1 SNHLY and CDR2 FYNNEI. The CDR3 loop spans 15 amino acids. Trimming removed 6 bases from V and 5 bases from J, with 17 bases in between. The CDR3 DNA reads TGTGCCAGCAGCATGACGTGGGGAGGGGATCAGCCCCAGCATTTT. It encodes CASSMTWGGDQPQHF.

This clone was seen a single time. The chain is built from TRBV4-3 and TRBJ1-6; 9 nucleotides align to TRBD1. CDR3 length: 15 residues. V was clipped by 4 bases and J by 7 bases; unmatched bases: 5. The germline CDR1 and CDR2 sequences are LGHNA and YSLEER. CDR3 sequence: CASSLDRGGNSPLHF. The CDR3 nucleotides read TGCGCCAGCAGCCTGGACAGGGGTGGAAATTCACCCCTCCACTTT.

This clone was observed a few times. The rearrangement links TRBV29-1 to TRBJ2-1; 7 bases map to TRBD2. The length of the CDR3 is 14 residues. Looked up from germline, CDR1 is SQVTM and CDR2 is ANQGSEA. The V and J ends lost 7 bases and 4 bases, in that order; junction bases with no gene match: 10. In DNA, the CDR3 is TGCAGCGCCAATGGAGCGGGGAGATACAATGAGCAGTTCTTC. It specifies CSANGAGRYNEQFF.

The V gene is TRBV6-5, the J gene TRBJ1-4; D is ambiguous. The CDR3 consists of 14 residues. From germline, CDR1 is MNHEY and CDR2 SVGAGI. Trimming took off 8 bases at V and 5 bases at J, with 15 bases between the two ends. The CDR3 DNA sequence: TGTGCCAGCGGGCGGAGAAGAGAAAATGAAAAACTGTTTTTT. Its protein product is CASGRRRENEKLFF.

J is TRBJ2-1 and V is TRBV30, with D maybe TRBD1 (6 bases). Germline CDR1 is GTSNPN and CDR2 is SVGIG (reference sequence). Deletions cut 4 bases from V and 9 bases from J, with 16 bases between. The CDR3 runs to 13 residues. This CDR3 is CAWTQGSGSEQFF. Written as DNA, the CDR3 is TGTGCCTGGACACAGGGATCGGGATCTGAGCAGTTCTTC.

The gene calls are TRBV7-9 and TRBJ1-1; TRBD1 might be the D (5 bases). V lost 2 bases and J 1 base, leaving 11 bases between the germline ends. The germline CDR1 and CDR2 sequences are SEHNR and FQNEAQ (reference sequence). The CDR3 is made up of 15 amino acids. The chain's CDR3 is CASSLSRQTNTEAFF. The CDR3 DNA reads TGTGCCAGCAGCTTATCCCGACAGACGAACACTGAAGCTTTCTTT.

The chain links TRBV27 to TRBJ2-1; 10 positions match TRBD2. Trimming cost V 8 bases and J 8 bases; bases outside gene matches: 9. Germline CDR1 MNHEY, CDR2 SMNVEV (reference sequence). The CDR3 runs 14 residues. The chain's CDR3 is CASGQRGGLDEQFF. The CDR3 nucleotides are TGTGCCAGCGGTCAGCGGGGGGGCCTGGATGAGCAGTTCTTC.

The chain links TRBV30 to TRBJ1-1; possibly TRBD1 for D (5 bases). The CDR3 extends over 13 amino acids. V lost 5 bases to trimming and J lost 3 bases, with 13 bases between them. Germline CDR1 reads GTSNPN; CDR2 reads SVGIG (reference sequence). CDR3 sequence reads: CAWDFGGDTEAFF. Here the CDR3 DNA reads TGTGCCTGGGACTTCGGGGGAGACACTGAAGCTTTCTTT.

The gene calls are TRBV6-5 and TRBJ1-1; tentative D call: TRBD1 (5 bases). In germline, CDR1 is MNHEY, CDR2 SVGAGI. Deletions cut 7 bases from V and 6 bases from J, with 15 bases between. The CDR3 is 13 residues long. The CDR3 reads CASTPGGAAEAFF. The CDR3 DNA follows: TGTGCCAGCACCCCCGGAGGGGCCGCTGAAGCTTTCTTT.

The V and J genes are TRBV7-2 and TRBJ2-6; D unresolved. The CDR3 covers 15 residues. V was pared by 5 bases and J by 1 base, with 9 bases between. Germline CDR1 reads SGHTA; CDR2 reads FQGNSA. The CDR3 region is CASSDISSGANVLTF. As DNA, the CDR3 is TGTGCCAGCAGCGACATCAGTTCTGGGGCCAACGTCCTGACTTTC.

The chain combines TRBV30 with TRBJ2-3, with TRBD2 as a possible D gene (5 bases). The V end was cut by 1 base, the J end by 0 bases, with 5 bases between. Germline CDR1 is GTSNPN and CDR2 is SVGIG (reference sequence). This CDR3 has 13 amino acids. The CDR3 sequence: CAWSGTSTDTQYF. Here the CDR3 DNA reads TGTGCCTGGAGTGGGACTAGCACAGATACGCAGTATTTT. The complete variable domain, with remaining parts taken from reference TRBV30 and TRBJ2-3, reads SQTIHQWPATLVQPVGSPLSLECTVEGTSNPNLYWYRQAAGRGLQLLFYSVGIGQISSEVPQNLSASRPQDRQFILSSKKLLLSDSGFYLCAWSGTSTDTQYFGPGTRLTVL.

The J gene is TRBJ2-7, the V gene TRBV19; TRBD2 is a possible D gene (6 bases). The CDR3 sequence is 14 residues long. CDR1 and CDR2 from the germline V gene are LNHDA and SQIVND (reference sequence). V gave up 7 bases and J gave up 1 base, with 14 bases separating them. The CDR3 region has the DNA TGTGCCAGTACCCCCAGCGGGTTGTCCTACGAGCAGTACTTC. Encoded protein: CASTPSGLSYEQYF.

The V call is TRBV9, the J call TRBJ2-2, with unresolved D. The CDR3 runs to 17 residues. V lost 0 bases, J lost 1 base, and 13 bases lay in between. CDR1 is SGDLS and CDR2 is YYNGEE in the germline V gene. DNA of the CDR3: TGTGCCAGCAGCGTAGGGCCGGTAGCCCAGAACACCGGGGAGCTGTTTTTT. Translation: CASSVGPVAQNTGELFF. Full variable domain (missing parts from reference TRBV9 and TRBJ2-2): DSGVTQTPKHLITATGQRVTLRCSPRSGDLSVYWYQQSLDQGLQFLIQYYNGEERAKGNILERFSAQQFPDLHSELNLSSLELGDSALYFCASSVGPVAQNTGELFFGEGSRLTVL.

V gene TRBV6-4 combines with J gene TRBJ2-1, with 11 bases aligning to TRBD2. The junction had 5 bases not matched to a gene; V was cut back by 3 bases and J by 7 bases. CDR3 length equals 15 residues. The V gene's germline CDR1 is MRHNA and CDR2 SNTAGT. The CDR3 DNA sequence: TGTGCCAGCAGTGAACTAGCGGGGGAACAGAATGAGCAGTTCTTC. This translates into CASSELAGEQNEQFF.

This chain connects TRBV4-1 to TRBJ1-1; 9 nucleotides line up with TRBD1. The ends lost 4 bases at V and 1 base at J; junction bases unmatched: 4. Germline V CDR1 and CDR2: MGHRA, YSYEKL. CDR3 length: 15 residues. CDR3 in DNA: TGCGCCAGCAGCCCCGAGGGACAGGGGAACACTGAAGCTTTCTTT. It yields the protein CASSPEGQGNTEAFF.